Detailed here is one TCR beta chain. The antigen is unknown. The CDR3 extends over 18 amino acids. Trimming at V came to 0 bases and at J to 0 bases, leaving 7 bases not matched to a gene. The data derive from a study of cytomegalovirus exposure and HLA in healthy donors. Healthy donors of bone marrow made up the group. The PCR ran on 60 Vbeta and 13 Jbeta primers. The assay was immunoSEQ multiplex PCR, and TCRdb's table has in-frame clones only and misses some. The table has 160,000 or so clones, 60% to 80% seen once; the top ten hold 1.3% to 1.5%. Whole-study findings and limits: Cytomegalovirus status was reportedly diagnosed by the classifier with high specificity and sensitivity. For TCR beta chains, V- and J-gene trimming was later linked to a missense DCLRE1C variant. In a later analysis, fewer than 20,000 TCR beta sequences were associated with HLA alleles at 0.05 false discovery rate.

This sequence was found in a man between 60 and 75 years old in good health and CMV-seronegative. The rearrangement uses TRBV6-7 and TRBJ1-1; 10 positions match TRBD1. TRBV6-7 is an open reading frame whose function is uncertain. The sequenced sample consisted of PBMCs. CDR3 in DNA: TGTGCCAGCAGTTACTCGATCGACAGGGGGCCCATGAACACTGAAGCTTTCTTT. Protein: CASSYSIDRGPMNTEAFF.